This T cell receptor (beta chain) was sequenced during a study of blood T cells in healthy people across ages. Germline V gene sequence: CDR1 LGHNA, CDR2 YSLEER. V lost 0 bases and J lost 2, with 13 bases in between. CDR3 length: 17 residues. Then a second PCR, running roughly 7 to 11 cycles, was carried out with a sample-barcoded 5' primer and a J-beta primer mix. TCRdb re-analysed the 5' RACE reads in MiXCR, keeping a single row per CDR3 protein. The data contain around 850,000 distinct CDR3 sequences, about 37% of them seen just once; the ten biggest clones take up roughly 13%. J is TRBJ1-4 and V is TRBV4-3, with D unclear. The receptor was isolated from a man between 18 and 29 years old in good health. Source material: blood. CDR3 DNA: TGCGCCAGCAGCCAAGATCTGGGCAGAGAGACTAATGAAAAACTGTTTTTT. It codes for CASSQDLGRETNEKLFF.